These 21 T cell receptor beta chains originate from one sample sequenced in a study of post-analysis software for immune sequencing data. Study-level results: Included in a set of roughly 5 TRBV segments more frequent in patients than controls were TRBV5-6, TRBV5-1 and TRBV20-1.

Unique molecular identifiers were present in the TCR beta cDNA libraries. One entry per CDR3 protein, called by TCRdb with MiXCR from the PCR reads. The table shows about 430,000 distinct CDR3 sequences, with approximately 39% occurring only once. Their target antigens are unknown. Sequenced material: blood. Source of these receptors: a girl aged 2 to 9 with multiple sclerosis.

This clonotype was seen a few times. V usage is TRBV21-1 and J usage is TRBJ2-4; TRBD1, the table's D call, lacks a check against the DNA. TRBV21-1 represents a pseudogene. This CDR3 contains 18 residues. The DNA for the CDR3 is TGTGCCAGCAGCAAACCATGGACAGCAAGTCCGCCCCAAAACATTCAGTACTTC. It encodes CASSKPWTASPPQNIQYF.

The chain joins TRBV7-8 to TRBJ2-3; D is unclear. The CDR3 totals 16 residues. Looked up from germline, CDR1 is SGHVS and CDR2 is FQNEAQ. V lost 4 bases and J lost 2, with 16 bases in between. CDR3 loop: CASSYRLQPYTDTQYF. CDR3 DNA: TGTGCCAGCAGCTACCGACTCCAACCTTACACAGATACGCAGTATTTT.

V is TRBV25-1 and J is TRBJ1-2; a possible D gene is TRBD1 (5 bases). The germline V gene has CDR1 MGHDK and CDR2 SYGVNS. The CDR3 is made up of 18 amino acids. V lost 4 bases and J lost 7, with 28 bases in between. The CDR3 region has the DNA TGTGCCAGCAGTGGGGCGGCCGGGGCAGGCTTACAGGCGAGTGGCTACACCTTC. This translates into CASSGAAGAGLQASGYTF.

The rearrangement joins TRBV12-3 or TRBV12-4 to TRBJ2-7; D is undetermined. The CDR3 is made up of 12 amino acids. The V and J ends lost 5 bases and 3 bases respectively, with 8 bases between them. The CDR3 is CASSRTDYEQYF. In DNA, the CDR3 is TGTGCCAGCAGTAGGACGGACTACGAGCAGTACTTC.

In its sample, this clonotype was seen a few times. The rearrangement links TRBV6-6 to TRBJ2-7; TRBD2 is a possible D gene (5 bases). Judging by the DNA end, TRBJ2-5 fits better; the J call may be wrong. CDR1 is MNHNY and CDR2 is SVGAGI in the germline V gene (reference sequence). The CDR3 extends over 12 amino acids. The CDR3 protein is CASSYGGETQYF. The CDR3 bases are TGTGCCAGCAGTTACGGCGGGGAGACCCAGTACTTC.

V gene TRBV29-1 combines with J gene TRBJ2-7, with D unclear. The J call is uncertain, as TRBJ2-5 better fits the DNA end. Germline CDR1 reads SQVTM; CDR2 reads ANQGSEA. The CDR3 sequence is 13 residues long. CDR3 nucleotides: TGCAGCGTTAGTTCTGCTTTGTGGGAGACCCAGTACTTC. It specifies CSVSSALWETQYF.

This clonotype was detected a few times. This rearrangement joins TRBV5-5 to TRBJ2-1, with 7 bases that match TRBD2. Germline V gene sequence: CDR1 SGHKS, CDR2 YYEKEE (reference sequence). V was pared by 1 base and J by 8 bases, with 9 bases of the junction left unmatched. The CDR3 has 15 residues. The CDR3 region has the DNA TGTGCCAGCAGCTTGCACTGGGAGGGTTGGGATGAGCAGTTCTTC. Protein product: CASSLHWEGWDEQFF.

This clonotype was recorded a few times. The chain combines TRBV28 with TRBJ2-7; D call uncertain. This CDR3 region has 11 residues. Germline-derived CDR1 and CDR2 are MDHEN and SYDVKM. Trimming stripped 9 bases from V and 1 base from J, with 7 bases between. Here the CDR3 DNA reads TGTGCCAGTGGTCTTTCCTACGAGCAGTACTTC. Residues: CASGLSYEQYF.

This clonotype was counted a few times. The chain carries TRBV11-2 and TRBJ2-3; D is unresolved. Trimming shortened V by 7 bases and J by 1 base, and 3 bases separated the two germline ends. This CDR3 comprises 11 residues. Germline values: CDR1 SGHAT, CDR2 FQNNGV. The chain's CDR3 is CASKGTDTQYF. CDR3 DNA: TGTGCCAGCAAGGGCACAGATACGCAGTATTTT.

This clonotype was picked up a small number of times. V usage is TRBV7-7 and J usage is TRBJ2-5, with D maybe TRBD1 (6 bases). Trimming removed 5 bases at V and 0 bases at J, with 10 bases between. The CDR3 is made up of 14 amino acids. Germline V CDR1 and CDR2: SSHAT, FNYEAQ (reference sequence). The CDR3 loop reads CASSARTDQETQYF. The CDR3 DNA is TGTGCCAGCAGCGCCAGGACAGACCAAGAGACCCAGTACTTC.

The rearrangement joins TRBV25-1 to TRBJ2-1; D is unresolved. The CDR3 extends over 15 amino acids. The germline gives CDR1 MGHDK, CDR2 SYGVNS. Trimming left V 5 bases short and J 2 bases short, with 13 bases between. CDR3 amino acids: CASSHGGSAYNEQFF. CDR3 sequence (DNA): TGTGCCAGCAGTCACGGCGGCTCCGCCTACAATGAGCAGTTCTTC.

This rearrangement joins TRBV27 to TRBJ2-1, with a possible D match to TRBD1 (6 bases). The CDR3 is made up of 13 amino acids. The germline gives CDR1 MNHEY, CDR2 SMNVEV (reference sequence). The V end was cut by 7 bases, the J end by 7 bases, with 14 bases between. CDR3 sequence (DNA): TGTGCCAGCACCCGGACAGCTGGGAATGAGCAGTTCTTC. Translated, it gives CASTRTAGNEQFF.

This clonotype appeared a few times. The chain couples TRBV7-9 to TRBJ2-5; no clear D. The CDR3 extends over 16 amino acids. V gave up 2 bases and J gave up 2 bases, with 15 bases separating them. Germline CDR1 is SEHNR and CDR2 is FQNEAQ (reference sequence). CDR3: CASSLSSPAPQETQYF. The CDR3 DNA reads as TGTGCCAGCAGCTTATCCAGCCCGGCCCCACAAGAGACCCAGTACTTC.

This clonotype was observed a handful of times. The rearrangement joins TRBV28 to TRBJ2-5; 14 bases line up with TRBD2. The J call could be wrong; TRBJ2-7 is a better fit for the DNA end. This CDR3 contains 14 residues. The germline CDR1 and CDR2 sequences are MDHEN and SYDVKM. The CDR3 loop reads CASREGLAGVEQYF. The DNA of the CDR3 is TGTGCCAGCAGGGAGGGACTAGCGGGAGTCGAGCAGTACTTC.

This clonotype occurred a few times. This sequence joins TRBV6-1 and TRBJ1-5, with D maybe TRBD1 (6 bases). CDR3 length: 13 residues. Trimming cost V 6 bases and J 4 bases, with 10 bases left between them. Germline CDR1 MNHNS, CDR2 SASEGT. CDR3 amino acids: CASRRQENQPQHF. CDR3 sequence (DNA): TGTGCCAGCAGACGACAGGAAAATCAGCCCCAGCATTTT.

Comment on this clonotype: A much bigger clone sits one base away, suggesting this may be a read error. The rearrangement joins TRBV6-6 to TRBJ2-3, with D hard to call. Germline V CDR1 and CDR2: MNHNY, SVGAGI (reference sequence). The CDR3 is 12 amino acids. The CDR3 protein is CAGSLSPDTQYF. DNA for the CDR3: TGTGCCGGCAGTCTCTCTCCAGATACGCAGTATTTT.

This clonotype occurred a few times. The CDR3 DNA reads TGTGCCAGCAGTTACTCGACAGATCGCAATCAGCCCCAGCATTTT. Protein: CASSYSTDRNQPQHF. J is TRBJ1-5 and V is TRBV6-2 or TRBV6-3, with D perhaps TRBD1 (5 bases). The V gene lost 0 bases and the J gene lost 2 bases, with 8 bases spanning the gap. From germline, CDR1 is MNHEY and CDR2 SVGEGT. The CDR3 runs to 15 residues.

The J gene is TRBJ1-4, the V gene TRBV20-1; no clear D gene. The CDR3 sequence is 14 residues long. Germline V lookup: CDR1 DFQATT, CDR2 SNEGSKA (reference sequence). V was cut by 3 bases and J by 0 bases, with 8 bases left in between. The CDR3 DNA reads TGCAGTGCTAGCCCCGGGACAACTAATGAAAAACTGTTTTTT. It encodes CSASPGTTNEKLFF.

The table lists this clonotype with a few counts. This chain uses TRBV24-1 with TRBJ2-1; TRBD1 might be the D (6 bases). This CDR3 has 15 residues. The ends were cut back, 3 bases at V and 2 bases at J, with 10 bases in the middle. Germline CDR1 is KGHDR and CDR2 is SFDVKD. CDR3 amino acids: CATSDHTGTYNEQFF. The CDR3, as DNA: TGTGCCACCAGTGATCATACAGGGACCTACAATGAGCAGTTCTTC.

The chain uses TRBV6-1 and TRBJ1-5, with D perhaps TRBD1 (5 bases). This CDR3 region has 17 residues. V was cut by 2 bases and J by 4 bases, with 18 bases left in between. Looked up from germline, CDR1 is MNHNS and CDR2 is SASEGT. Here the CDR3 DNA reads TGTGCCAGCAGTGAATGGGGGGTCCGTAATAGAAATCAGCCCCAGCATTTT. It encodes CASSEWGVRNRNQPQHF.

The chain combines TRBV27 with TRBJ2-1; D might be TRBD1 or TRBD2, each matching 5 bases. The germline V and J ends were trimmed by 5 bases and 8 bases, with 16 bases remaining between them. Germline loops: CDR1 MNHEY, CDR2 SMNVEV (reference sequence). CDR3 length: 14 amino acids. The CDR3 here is CASSKTYLGDEQFF. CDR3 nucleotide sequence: TGTGCCAGCAGTAAAACATATTTGGGGGATGAGCAGTTCTTC.